Below are 6 T cell receptor beta chains sequenced from a single sample in a study of technical replicates of blood from several donors. Assay: immunoSEQ multiplex PCR; the TCRdb copy retains only in-frame clones and omits some. The sample lists some 80,000 clones, approximately 94% occurring once. Sequencing used T cells isolated from PBMCs. These receptors were collected from a human donor in good health.

The chain joins TRBV28 to TRBJ2-7; 10 bases are a match to TRBD2. V trimming: 2 bases; J trimming: 5 bases; junction bases outside the gene matches: 12. Germline V gives CDR1 MDHEN, CDR2 SYDVKM. This CDR3 is built from 17 residues. The CDR3 DNA is TGTGCCAGCAGTTTACGCGCTGGCCTAGCGGGAGCTAACGAGCAGTACTTC. Translated, it gives CASSLRAGLAGANEQYF.

The chain has TRBV19 and TRBJ2-7; the match to TRBD2 covers 13 bases. Trimming at V came to 1 base and at J to 6 bases, leaving 3 bases not matched to a gene. The CDR3 is 15 residues long. In germline, CDR1 is LNHDA, CDR2 SQIVND (reference sequence). The CDR3 DNA reads as TGTGCCAGTAGTATAGTCTGGACTAGCGGGAGCGAGCAGTACTTC. It encodes CASSIVWTSGSEQYF.

V and J are TRBV18 and TRBJ2-5; D is perhaps TRBD1 (5 bases). CDR1 KGHSH and CDR2 LQKENI come from the germline V gene. The CDR3 consists of 14 residues. Trimming stripped 0 bases from V and 1 base from J, with 6 bases between. CDR3 sequence (DNA): TGTGCCAGCTCACCACCGGACACCCAAGAGACCCAGTACTTC. Its translation: CASSPPDTQETQYF. Supplemented by reference TRBV18 and TRBJ2-5, the full variable domain reads NAGVMQNPRHLVRRRGQEARLRCSPMKGHSHVYWYRQLPEEGLKFMVYLQKENIIDESGMPKERFSAEFPKEGPSILRIQQVVRGDSAAYFCASSPPDTQETQYFGPGTRLLVL.

J is TRBJ1-3 and V is TRBV6-5; the D is unclear. Per germline, CDR1 MNHEY and CDR2 SVGAGI. CDR3 size: 14 residues. Between the trimmed V and J ends, which lost 2 bases and 2 bases, there was a span of 7 bases. The CDR3 DNA is TGTGCCAGCAGTTACACTGGTCCTGGAAACACCATATATTTT. Amino acid sequence: CASSYTGPGNTIYF.

The chain carries TRBV2 and TRBJ2-5, with TRBD2 identical over 7 bases. This CDR3 is built from 14 residues. V was pared by 9 bases and J by 1 base, with 8 bases of the junction left unmatched. Germline CDR1 reads SNHLY; CDR2 reads FYNNEI. As DNA, the CDR3 is TGTGCCAGTCAACGTGGGACTACCCAAGAGACCCAGTACTTC. Its protein is CASQRGTTQETQYF.

The genes are TRBV11-2 and TRBJ2-2; 12 nucleotides match TRBD2. This CDR3 region has 16 residues. V lost 5 bases and J lost 3; bases outside the gene matches: 4. Per the germline V gene, CDR1 is SGHAT and CDR2 is FQNNGV. CDR3 sequence: CASSPRLAGDTGELFF. The CDR3 region has the DNA TGTGCCAGCAGCCCAAGACTAGCGGGAGACACCGGGGAGCTGTTTTTT.